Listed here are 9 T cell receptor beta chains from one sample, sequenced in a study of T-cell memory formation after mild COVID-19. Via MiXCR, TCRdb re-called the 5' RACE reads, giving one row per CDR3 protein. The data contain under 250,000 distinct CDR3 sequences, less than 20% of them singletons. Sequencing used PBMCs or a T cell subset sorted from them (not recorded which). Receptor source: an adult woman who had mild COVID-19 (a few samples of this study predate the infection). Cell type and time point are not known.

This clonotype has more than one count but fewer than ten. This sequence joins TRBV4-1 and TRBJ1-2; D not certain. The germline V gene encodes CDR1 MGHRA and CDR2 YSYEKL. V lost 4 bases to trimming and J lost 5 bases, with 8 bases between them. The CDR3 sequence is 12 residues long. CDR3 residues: CASSRGEYGYTF. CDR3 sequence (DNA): TGCGCCAGCAGCCGTGGGGAATATGGCTACACCTTC.

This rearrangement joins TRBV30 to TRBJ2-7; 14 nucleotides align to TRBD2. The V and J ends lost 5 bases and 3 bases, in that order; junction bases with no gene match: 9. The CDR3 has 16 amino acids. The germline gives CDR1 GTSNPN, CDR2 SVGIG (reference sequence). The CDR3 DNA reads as TGTGCCTGGGGGGTAGGGACTAGCGGGAGCGTCTACGAGCAGTACTTC. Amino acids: CAWGVGTSGSVYEQYF. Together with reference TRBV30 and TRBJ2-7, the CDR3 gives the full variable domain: SQTIHQWPATLVQPVGSPLSLECTVEGTSNPNLYWYRQAAGRGLQLLFYSVGIGQISSEVPQNLSASRPQDRQFILSSKKLLLSDSGFYLCAWGVGTSGSVYEQYFGPGTRLTVT.

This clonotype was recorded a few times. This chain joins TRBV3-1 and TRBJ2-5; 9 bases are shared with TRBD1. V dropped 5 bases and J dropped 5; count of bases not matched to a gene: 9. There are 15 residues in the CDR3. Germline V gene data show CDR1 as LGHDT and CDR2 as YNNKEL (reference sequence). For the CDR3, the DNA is TGTGCCAGCAGCAAACAGGGGGCGCGAGGTGAGACCCAGTACTTC. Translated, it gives CASSKQGARGETQYF.

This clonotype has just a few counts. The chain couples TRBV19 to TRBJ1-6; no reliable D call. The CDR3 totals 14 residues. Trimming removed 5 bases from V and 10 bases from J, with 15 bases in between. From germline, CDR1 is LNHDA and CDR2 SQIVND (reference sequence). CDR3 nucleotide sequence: TGTGCCAGTAGTCCCCCCGTTCCGGCCTCACCCCTCCACTTT. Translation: CASSPPVPASPLHF.

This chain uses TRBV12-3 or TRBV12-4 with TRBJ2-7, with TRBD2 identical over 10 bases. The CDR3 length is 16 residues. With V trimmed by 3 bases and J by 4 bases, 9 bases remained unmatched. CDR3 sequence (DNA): TGTGCCAGCAGTTTCTGGGGCACTAGCGGGAATTACGAGCAGTACTTC. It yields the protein CASSFWGTSGNYEQYF.

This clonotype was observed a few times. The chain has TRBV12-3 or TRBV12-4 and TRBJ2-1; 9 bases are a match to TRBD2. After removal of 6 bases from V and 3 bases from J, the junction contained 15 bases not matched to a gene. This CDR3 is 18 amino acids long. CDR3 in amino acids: CASRRNPTSGRFYNEQFF. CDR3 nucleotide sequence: TGTGCCAGCAGGAGAAACCCGACTAGCGGTAGGTTCTACAATGAGCAGTTCTTC.

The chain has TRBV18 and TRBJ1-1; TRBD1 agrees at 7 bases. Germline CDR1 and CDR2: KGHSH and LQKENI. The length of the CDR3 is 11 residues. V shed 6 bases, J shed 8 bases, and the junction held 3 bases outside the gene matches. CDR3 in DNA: TGTGCCAGCTCCCAGGACAGGGAAGCTTTCTTT. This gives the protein CASSQDREAFF.

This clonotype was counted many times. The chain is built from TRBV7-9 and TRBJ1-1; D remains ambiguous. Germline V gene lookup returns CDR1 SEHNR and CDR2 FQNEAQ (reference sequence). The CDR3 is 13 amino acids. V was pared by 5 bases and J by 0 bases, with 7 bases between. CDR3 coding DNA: TGTGCCAGCAGCCTTGACATGAACACTGAAGCTTTCTTT. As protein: CASSLDMNTEAFF.

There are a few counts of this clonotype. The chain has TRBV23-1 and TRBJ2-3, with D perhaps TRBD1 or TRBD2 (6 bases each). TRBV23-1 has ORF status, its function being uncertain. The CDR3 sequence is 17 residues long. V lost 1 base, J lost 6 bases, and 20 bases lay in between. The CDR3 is CASSQFPNGGQLDTQYF. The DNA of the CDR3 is TGCGCCAGCAGTCAATTCCCCAATGGGGGGCAACTGGATACGCAGTATTTT.